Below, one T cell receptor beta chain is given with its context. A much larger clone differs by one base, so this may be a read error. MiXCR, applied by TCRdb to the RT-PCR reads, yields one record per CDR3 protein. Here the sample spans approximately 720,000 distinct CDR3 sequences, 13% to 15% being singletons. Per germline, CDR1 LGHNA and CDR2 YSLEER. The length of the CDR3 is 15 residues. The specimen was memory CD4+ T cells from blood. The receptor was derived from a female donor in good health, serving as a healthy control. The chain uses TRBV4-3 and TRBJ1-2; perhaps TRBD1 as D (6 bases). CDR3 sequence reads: CASSKDRGGGYGYTF. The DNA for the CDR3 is TGCGCCAGCAGCAAAGATAGAGGGGGAGGTTATGGCTACACCTTC.